Detailed here is one T cell receptor (beta chain). This entry is derived from a study of blood T cell repertoires in COVID-19. Study as a whole: Acute and convalescent COVID-19 samples came from the United States, Italy and Spain.

Per the germline V gene, CDR1 is MGHRA and CDR2 is YSYEKL. V shed 0 bases, J shed 5 bases, and the junction held 6 bases outside the gene matches. The CDR3 is 16 residues long. Assay: immunoSEQ multiplex PCR; the TCRdb copy retains only in-frame clones and omits some. Among 25,000 to 30,000 clones listed, about 89% were seen once. The chain has TRBV4-1 and TRBJ2-1; 8 nucleotides agree with TRBD2. This TCR derives from a human donor in a cohort sampled during active COVID-19. The sequenced sample was peripheral blood. CDR3 DNA sequence: TGCGCCAGCAGCCAAGAGGGAGCGGGGGCCAACAATGAGCAGTTCTTC. Amino acid sequence: CASSQEGAGANNEQFF.